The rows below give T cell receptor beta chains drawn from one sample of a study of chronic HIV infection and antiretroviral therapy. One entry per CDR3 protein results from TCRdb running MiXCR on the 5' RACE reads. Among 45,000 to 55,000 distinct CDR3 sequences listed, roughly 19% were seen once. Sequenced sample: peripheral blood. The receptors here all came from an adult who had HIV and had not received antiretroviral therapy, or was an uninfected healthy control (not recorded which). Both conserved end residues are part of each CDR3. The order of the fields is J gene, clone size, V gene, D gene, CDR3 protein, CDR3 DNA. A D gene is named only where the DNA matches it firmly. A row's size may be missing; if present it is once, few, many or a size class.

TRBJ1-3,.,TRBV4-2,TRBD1,CASSPPGQRSGNTVYF,TGTGCCAGCAGCCCACCGGGACAGCGCTCTGGAAACACCGTATATTTT
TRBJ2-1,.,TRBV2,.,CASSEAYSSYNEQFF,TGTGCCAGCAGTGAAGCTTATAGCTCCTACAATGAGCAGTTCTTC
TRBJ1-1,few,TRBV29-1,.,CSVLESSVVEAFF,TGCAGCGTTTTGGAGAGTTCAGTAGTGGAAGCTTTCTTT
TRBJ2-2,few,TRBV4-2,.,CASSPEVWGELFF,TGTGCCAGCAGCCCGGAAGTCTGGGGGGAGCTGTTTTTT
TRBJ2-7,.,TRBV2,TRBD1,CASTGQGQGATEYF,TGTGCCAGCACCGGGCAGGGACAGGGGGCCACAGAATACTTC
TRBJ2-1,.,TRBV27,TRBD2,CASSFRTSAVLKNYNEQFF,TGTGCCAGCAGTTTCCGGACTAGCGCCGTACTAAAGAATTACAATGAGCAGTTCTTC
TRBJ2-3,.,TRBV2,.,CASSEVGTSTDTQYF,TGTGCCAGCAGTGAAGTCGGGACTAGCACAGATACGCAGTATTTT
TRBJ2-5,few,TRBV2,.,CARATGSETQYF,TGTGCCAGGGCTACAGGGTCCGAGACCCAGTACTTC
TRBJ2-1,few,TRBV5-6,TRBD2,CASSFAAGTTSYNEQFF,TGTGCCAGCAGCTTCGCCGCCGGGACTACATCATACAATGAGCAGTTCTTC
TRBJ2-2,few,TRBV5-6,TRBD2,CASTLGLALTGTGELFF,TGTGCCAGCACCCTGGGACTAGCGCTAACGGGCACCGGGGAGCTGTTTTTT
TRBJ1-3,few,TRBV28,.,CASSSAGAGNTIYF,TGTGCCAGCAGTTCCGCGGGGGCTGGAAACACCATATATTTT
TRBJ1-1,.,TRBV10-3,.,CAASRSGRGTEAFF,TGTGCCGCCTCCCGGAGTGGAAGGGGCACTGAAGCTTTCTTT
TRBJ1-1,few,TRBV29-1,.,CSVGWNTEAFF,TGCAGCGTTGGGTGGAACACTGAAGCTTTCTTT
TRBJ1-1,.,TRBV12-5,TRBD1,CASGRSSMTGILNTEAFF,TGTGCTAGTGGCCGAAGTAGTATGACAGGGATACTGAACACTGAAGCTTTCTTT
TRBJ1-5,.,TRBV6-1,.,CASSVGTPGSNQPQHF,TGTGCCAGCAGTGTTGGGACCCCGGGCAGCAATCAGCCCCAGCATTTT
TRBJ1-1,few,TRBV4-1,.,CASSPSQGNTEAFF,TGCGCCAGCAGCCCATCCCAGGGGAACACTGAAGCTTTCTTT
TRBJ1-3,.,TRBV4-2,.,CASSSYDSPGNTIYF,TGTGCCAGCAGCTCCTACGACAGTCCCGGAAACACCATATATTTT
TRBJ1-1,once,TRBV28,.,CASSYPLGTTEAFF,TGTGCCAGCAGTTATCCCTTGGGGACCACTGAAGCTTTCTTT
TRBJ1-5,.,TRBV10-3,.,CAISEDGGSSTQHF,TGTGCCATCAGTGAGGACGGGGGAAGTAGTACCCAGCATTTT
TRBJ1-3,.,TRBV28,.,CASSFAGNTIYF,TGTGCCAGCAGTTTCGCTGGAAACACCATATATTTT
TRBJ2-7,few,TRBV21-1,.,CASSKRTTGISYEQYF,TGTGCCAGCAGCAAAAGGACGACAGGGATCTCCTACGAGCAGTACTTC
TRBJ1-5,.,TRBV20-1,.,CSARENGQLYQPQHF,TGCAGTGCTAGAGAAAATGGGCAGCTTTATCAGCCCCAGCATTTT
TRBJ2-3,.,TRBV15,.,CATSRLWTDTQYF,TGTGCCACCAGCCGCCTATGGACAGATACGCAGTATTTT
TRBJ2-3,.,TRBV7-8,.,CASSLSPSTPTDTQYF,TGTGCCAGCAGCTTATCCCCATCTACGCCCACAGATACGCAGTATTTT
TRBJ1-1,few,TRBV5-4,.,CASSPAWGYTEAFF,TGTGCCAGCAGCCCCGCCTGGGGGTACACTGAAGCTTTCTTT
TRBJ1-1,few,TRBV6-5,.,CASSYFGVLNTEAFF,TGTGCCAGCAGTTACTTTGGCGTGTTGAACACTGAAGCTTTCTTT
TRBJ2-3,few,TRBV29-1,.,CSVVHVSGADTQYF,TGCAGCGTTGTTCACGTGTCGGGAGCAGATACGCAGTATTTT
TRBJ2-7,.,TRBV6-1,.,CASTMGQTVTSYEQYF,TGTGCCAGCACTATGGGGCAGACAGTCACTTCCTACGAGCAGTACTTC
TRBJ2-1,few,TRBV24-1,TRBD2,CATSAGLTQYNEQFF,TGTGCCACCAGTGCGGGACTAACGCAATACAATGAGCAGTTCTTC
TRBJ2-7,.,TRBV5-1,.,CASSLATGTYEQYF,TGCGCCAGCAGCTTGGCTACGGGAACCTACGAGCAGTACTTC
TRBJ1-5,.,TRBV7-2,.,CASSRDWNQPQHF,TGTGCCAGCAGCCGCGACTGGAATCAGCCCCAGCATTTT
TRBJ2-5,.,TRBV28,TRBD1,CASSRLRDRQYF,TGTGCCAGCAGCCGCCTCCGGGACAGACAGTACTTC
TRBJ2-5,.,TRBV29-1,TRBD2,CSVSGRQETQYF,TGCAGCGTTAGCGGGAGACAAGAGACCCAGTACTTC
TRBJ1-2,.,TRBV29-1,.,CSVLGGYRVEGYTF,TGCAGCGTTTTAGGGGGTTACAGGGTAGAAGGCTACACCTTC
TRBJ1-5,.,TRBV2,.,CASSEQLSNQPQHF,TGTGCCAGCAGTGAACAGCTTAGCAATCAGCCCCAGCATTTT
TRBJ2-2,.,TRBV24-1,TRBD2,CATPFWGVRSGRITGELFF,TGTGCCACCCCGTTTTGGGGTGTTCGGAGCGGGAGGATCACCGGGGAGCTGTTTTTT
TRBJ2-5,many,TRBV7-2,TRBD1,CASSRPRGLETQYF,TGTGCCAGCAGCCGCCCCAGGGGGCTTGAGACCCAGTACTTC
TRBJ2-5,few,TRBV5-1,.,CASSLGSGEGEETQYF,TGCGCCAGCAGCTTGGGGTCGGGAGAAGGGGAAGAGACCCAGTACTTC
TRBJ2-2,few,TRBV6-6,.,CASGGQTTYTGELFF,TGTGCCAGCGGTGGACAGACAACCTACACCGGGGAGCTGTTTTTT
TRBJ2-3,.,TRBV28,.,CASSLSEGGTDTQYF,TGTGCCAGCAGTTTATCGGAGGGGGGGACAGATACGCAGTATTTT
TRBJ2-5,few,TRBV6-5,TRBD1,CASRPSGTAYQETQYF,TGTGCCAGCAGACCCTCCGGGACAGCGTACCAAGAGACCCAGTACTTC
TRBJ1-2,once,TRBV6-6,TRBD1,CASRQGARGGYTF,TGTGCCAGCAGGCAGGGGGCACGGGGCGGCTACACCTTC
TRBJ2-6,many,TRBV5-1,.,CASSPALTAGANVLTF,TGCGCCAGCAGCCCGGCCCTGACGGCTGGGGCCAACGTCCTGACTTTC
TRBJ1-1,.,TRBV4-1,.,CASSQWTGNTEAFF,TGCGCCAGCAGCCAATGGACCGGCAACACTGAAGCTTTCTTT
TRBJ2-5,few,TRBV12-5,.,CASGRGSSGYQETQYF,TGTGCTAGTGGTCGCGGAAGTAGCGGCTACCAAGAGACCCAGTACTTC
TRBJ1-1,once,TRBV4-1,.,CASSQDATLGTEAFF,TGCGCCAGCAGCCAAGATGCCACTCTGGGGACTGAAGCTTTCTTT
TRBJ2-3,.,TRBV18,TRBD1,CASSPLTGGTDTQYF,TGTGCCAGCTCACCCCTGACAGGGGGGACAGATACGCAGTATTTT
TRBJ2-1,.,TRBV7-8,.,CASSLVWGGDEQFF,TGTGCCAGCAGCTTGGTCTGGGGTGGGGATGAGCAGTTCTTC
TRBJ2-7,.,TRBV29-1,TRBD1,CSVAPGQAPYEQYF,TGCAGCGTTGCACCGGGACAGGCTCCCTACGAGCAGTACTTC
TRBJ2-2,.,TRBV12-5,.,CASGLVLGGELFF,TGTGCTAGTGGTTTGGTACTCGGCGGGGAGCTGTTTTTT
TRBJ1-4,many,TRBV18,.,CASSPPQGSNEKLFF,TGTGCCAGCTCACCCCCCCAGGGGTCGAATGAAAAACTGTTTTTT
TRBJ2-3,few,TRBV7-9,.,CASSWGLEDTQYF,TGTGCCAGCAGCTGGGGACTCGAAGATACGCAGTATTTT
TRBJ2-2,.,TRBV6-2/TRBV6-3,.,CASSYSLTSGELFF,TGTGCCAGCAGTTACTCCCTTACTTCCGGGGAGCTGTTTTTT
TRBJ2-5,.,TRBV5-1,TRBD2,CASSLAASGGETQYF,TGCGCCAGCAGCTTGGCCGCTAGCGGAGGAGAGACCCAGTACTTC
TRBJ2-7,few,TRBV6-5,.,CASSSSPLGTTEQYF,TGTGCCAGCAGTTCCTCGCCCCTCGGGACAACCGAGCAGTACTTC